This T cell receptor beta chain came from a study of response to subunit inactivated influenza vaccine. CDR3 length: 15 residues. The germline V and J ends were trimmed by 2 bases and 0 bases, with 8 bases remaining between them. Germline CDR1 reads LGHNA; CDR2 reads YSLEER. TCRdb ran MiXCR on the RT-PCR reads and lists one entry per CDR3 protein. The data show roughly 460,000 distinct CDR3 sequences, with 9.5% to 12% seen just once and about an eighth held by the top ten. This clonotype was seen only a few times. The TCR was taken from a middle-aged man who received an inactivated influenza vaccine. The chain links TRBV4-3 to TRBJ1-3, with unresolved D. The material was PBMCs from blood, obtained more than 35 days after vaccination. CDR3 sequence (DNA): TGCGCCAGCAGCCAAACCTGGGTCTCTGGAAACACCATATATTTT. Its protein product is CASSQTWVSGNTIYF.